One and the same sample provided the 20 T cell receptor beta chains below, sequenced in a study of shared clonotypes between healthy human individuals (dated by TCRdb to the early 2020s). The library was made by the immunoSEQ multiplex PCR assay. As stored in TCRdb, this immuneACCESS dataset retains in-frame rearrangements with V and J assigned. A fraction of the clones does not appear; measured against another copy, unresolved V genes explain less than half of the discrepancy, and the remainder lacks a known reason. The sample data list under 1,900,000 clones, and approximately 98.5% of these were observed just once. Approximately 0.4% of the sample belongs to the ten largest clones. Sequenced input: naive CD4+ T cells sorted from blood. The intended sense of this specimen's cell subset or site label: CD45RA+ positively selected. The source is a man aged 25 to 40 in good health.

Concerning this clone: Other DNA sequences of this sample code for an identical CDR3. The V gene is TRBV5-1, the J gene TRBJ1-5, with D maybe TRBD1 (6 bases). Looked up from germline, CDR1 is SGHRS and CDR2 is YFSETQ. V was shortened by 2 bases and J by 1 base, with 10 bases between the two germline ends. This CDR3 has 15 amino acids. The CDR3 region is CASSLEGDSNQPQHF. CDR3 nucleotide sequence: TGCGCCAGCAGCTTAGAGGGGGACAGCAATCAGCCCCAGCATTTT.

This clone was seen once. The chain has TRBV11-2 and TRBJ2-2; 7 nucleotides line up with TRBD1. The CDR3 covers 14 residues. V was pared by 5 bases and J by 7 bases, with 7 bases of the junction left unmatched. The V gene's germline CDR1 is SGHAT and CDR2 FQNNGV. DNA of the CDR3: TGTGCCAGCAGCCTCGACAGGGTTGGCGGGGAGCTGTTTTTT. Protein product: CASSLDRVGGELFF. The full variable domain, completed using reference TRBV11-2 and TRBJ2-2, is EAGVAQSPRYKIIEKRQSVAFWCNPISGHATLYWYQQILGQGPKLLIQFQNNGVVDDSQLPKDRFSAERLKGVDSTLKIQPAKLEDSAVYLCASSLDRVGGELFFGEGSRLTVL.

The J gene is TRBJ2-2, the V gene TRBV6-1; the D is unclear. The V gene's germline CDR1 is MNHNS and CDR2 SASEGT. CDR3 length: 14 amino acids. Trimming pared 6 bases from V and 1 base from J, leaving 9 bases between. CDR3 amino acids: CASRAQLNTGELFF. CDR3 DNA sequence: TGTGCCAGCAGAGCACAGCTGAACACCGGGGAGCTGTTTTTT.

The chain carries TRBV5-4 and TRBJ2-7, with 8 bases fitting TRBD2. The J segment lost 5 bases and the V segment lost 5 bases, leaving 6 bases of the junction unmatched. Germline loops: CDR1 SGHNT, CDR2 YYREEE (reference sequence). The CDR3 contains 13 residues. CDR3 in amino acids: CASRPAGVDEQYF. CDR3 nucleotide sequence: TGTGCCAGCAGACCAGCGGGAGTGGACGAGCAGTACTTC.

The V and J genes are TRBV2 and TRBJ2-7; possibly TRBD2 for D (5 bases). V was clipped by 7 bases and J by 4 bases, with 11 bases between them. CDR1 and CDR2 (germline): SNHLY, FYNNEI. The length of the CDR3 is 12 residues. CDR3 bases: TGTGCCAGCACTTTGTCGGGGTACGAGCAGTACTTC. Encoded protein: CASTLSGYEQYF.

The genes are TRBV7-9 and TRBJ2-1; D assignment may be TRBD1 or TRBD2 (5 bases each). V dropped 5 bases and J dropped 0 bases, with 11 bases sitting between them. Germline CDR1 and CDR2: SEHNR and FQNEAQ (reference sequence). This CDR3 region has 15 residues. CDR3 region: CASSQGPGSYNEQFF. DNA of the CDR3: TGTGCCAGCAGCCAGGGACCCGGCTCCTACAATGAGCAGTTCTTC.

The chain combines TRBV30 with TRBJ1-2, with unresolved D. Germline CDR1 GTSNPN, CDR2 SVGIG (reference sequence). The CDR3 spans 12 residues. Trimming left V 5 bases short and J 8 bases short, with 15 bases between. CDR3: CAWRSEWHGYTF. The DNA of the CDR3 is TGTGCCTGGCGCTCAGAATGGCACGGCTACACCTTC.

This chain uses TRBV6-1 with TRBJ2-1; a possible D gene is TRBD2 (6 bases). Germline V gene data show CDR1 as MNHNS and CDR2 as SASEGT. The CDR3 is made up of 15 amino acids. The V end lost 4 bases, the J end lost 4 bases, and 14 bases lay between the germline ends. CDR3 nucleotides: TGTGCCAGCAGTGTAGCGCTAGCGAGTTACAATGAGCAGTTCTTC. Its translation: CASSVALASYNEQFF.

The CDR3 sequence is CASSPGLVIGNEQFF. CDR3 sequence (DNA): TGCGCCAGCAGCCCCGGACTAGTGATTGGTAATGAGCAGTTCTTC. J is TRBJ2-1 and V is TRBV5-1, with 7 bases fitting TRBD2. Germline assignment: CDR1 SGHRS and CDR2 YFSETQ. This CDR3 spans 15 amino acids. J lost 7 bases, V lost 4 bases, and 11 bases had no gene match.

The chain is built from TRBV27 and TRBJ2-5; perhaps TRBD2 as D (6 bases). This CDR3 has 17 residues. The V gene lost 1 base and the J gene lost 5 bases, with 20 bases spanning the gap. CDR1 is MNHEY and CDR2 is SMNVEV in the germline V gene (reference sequence). The CDR3 nucleotides read TGTGCCAGCAGTTTATATGCGGGGCAGGGAATCTATGAGACCCAGTACTTC. Residues: CASSLYAGQGIYETQYF.

This chain links TRBV11-2 with TRBJ2-7, with no clear D. There are 14 residues in the CDR3. V lost 1 base and J lost 3, with 10 bases in between. Germline loops: CDR1 SGHAT, CDR2 FQNNGV. CDR3 nucleotides: TGTGCCAGCAGCTTAGTCCGTGAGAACTACGAGCAGTACTTC. Residues: CASSLVRENYEQYF.

The chain is built from TRBV19 and TRBJ1-5; 10 nucleotides agree with TRBD1. Germline assignment: CDR1 LNHDA and CDR2 SQIVND (reference sequence). Unmatched junction bases numbered 8, after V lost 4 bases and J lost 5 bases. The CDR3 length is 16 residues. CDR3 in amino acids: CASSKRDRGYHQPQHF. CDR3 in DNA: TGTGCCAGTAGTAAACGGGACAGGGGATACCATCAGCCCCAGCATTTT.

This chain joins TRBV4-1 and TRBJ2-1; no firm D call. The CDR3 consists of 20 residues. Trimming removed 4 bases at V and 0 bases at J, with 25 bases between. Germline V gives CDR1 MGHRA, CDR2 YSYEKL. The CDR3 reads CASSPRGPGITTGSYNEQFF. CDR3 nucleotides: TGCGCCAGCAGCCCCAGAGGACCCGGCATCACAACGGGCTCCTACAATGAGCAGTTCTTC.

The J gene is TRBJ2-7, the V gene TRBV6-5; possibly TRBD2 for D (6 bases). The CDR3 has 12 amino acids. CDR1 is MNHEY and CDR2 is SVGAGI in the germline V gene. The V end lost 9 bases, the J end lost 3 bases, and 12 bases lay between the germline ends. The CDR3: CASAGRGYEQYF. The CDR3 nucleotides are TGTGCCAGTGCGGGACGGGGCTACGAGCAGTACTTC.

V gene TRBV2 combines with J gene TRBJ1-2, with no clear D. The CDR3 runs 12 residues. V was cut by 3 bases and J by 4 bases, with 6 bases left in between. Germline V lookup: CDR1 SNHLY, CDR2 FYNNEI. The CDR3 reads CASSDSGYGYTF. In nucleotides, the CDR3 is TGTGCCAGCAGTGATTCGGGCTATGGCTACACCTTC.

The chain combines TRBV5-1 with TRBJ2-7, with D perhaps matching TRBD1 (6 bases). The CDR3 length is 16 residues. Trimming pared 4 bases from V and 5 bases from J, leaving 22 bases between. Germline CDR1 is SGHRS and CDR2 is YFSETQ. The CDR3 here is CASSQEPGYYRDEQYF. CDR3 DNA: TGCGCCAGCAGCCAGGAACCGGGATATTACAGGGACGAGCAGTACTTC.

The chain couples TRBV9 to TRBJ1-5, with D maybe TRBD1 (5 bases). V was clipped by 3 bases and J by 0 bases, with 10 bases between them. The CDR3 length is 15 residues. CDR1 SGDLS and CDR2 YYNGEE come from the germline V gene. The CDR3 spells CASSARADSNQPQHF. The CDR3 DNA reads TGTGCCAGCAGCGCCAGGGCTGATAGCAATCAGCCCCAGCATTTT.

The rearrangement uses TRBV5-3 and TRBJ1-5; 12 nucleotides align to TRBD1. TRBV5-3 is labeled an ORF, and its function is uncertain. This CDR3 comprises 19 residues. Germline trimming cut 0 bases from V and 0 bases from J; bases unmatched to any gene: 7. The CDR3 DNA sequence: TGTGCCAGAAGCTTGGACGGGACAGGGGGCGACGATAGCAATCAGCCCCAGCATTTT. Translating it yields CARSLDGTGGDDSNQPQHF.

The chain joins TRBV7-6 to TRBJ2-2, with TRBD2 matching 13 bases. The V and J ends lost 2 bases and 1 base, in that order; junction bases with no gene match: 10. Germline CDR1 is SGHVS and CDR2 is FNYEAQ. The CDR3 loop spans 20 amino acids. CDR3 nucleotide sequence: TGTGCCAGCAGCTTACGACCCACTAGCGGGAGGGCCAAGAACACCGGGGAGCTGTTTTTT. As protein: CASSLRPTSGRAKNTGELFF.

The rearrangement uses TRBV7-8 and TRBJ1-2; D gene ambiguous. Trimming pared 5 bases from V and 4 bases from J, leaving 17 bases between. Germline CDR1 and CDR2: SGHVS and FQNEAQ. This CDR3 comprises 15 residues. The CDR3 spells CASSPELAGFYGYTF. The CDR3 DNA reads TGTGCCAGCAGCCCCGAGCTGGCAGGCTTCTATGGCTACACCTTC.